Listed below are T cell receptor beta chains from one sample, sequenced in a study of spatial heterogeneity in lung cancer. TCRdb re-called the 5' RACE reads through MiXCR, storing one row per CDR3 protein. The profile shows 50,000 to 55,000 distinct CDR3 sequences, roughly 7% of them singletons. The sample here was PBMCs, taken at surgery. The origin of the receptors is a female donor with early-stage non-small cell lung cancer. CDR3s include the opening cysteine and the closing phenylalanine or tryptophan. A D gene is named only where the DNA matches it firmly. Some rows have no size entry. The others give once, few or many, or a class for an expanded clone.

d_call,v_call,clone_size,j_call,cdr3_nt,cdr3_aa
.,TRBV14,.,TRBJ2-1,TGTGCCAGCAGCGAGCAAACCATTAATGAGCAGTTCTTC,CASSEQTINEQFF
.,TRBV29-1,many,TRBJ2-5,TGCAGCGTTGAATTCCTTCGGTTGGAACTAGCCCAAGAGACCCAGTACTTC,CSVEFLRLELAQETQYF
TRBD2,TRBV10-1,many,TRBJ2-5,TGCGCCAGCAGTCCCGGACTAGCGGGGGGCCGGGAGACCCAGTACTTC,CASSPGLAGGRETQYF
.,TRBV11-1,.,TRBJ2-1,TGTGCCAGCAGCTTGGCAGGAACCCACAATGAGCAGTTCTTC,CASSLAGTHNEQFF
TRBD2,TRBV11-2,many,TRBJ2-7,TGTGCCAGCAGCGTGGGACTAGCGGGGGCCTACGAGCAGTACTTC,CASSVGLAGAYEQYF
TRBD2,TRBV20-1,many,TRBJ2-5,TGCAGTGCTAGAGATCACCGCTCCGGGGGAGGGGAGACCCAGTACTTC,CSARDHRSGGGETQYF
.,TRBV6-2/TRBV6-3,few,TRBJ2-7,TGTGCCAGCAGTTACTCAGGGATATTATACGAGCAGTACTTC,CASSYSGILYEQYF
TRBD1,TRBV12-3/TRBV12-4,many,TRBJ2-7,TGTGCCAGCAGCGAGTTTCGGACAGGGGACTGGGAGCAGTACTTC,CASSEFRTGDWEQYF
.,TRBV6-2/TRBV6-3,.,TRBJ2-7,TGTGCCAGCAAAGGGAGTACCGAGTACGAGCAGTACTTC,CASKGSTEYEQYF
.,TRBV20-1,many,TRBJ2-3,TGCAGTGCTAGAGGGAGGGTGGCAGATACGCAGTATTTT,CSARGRVADTQYF
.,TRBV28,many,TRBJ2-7,TGTGCCAGCAGCCGTAGGAACCTTTACGAGCAGTACTTC,CASSRRNLYEQYF
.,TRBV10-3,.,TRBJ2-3,TGTGCCATCAGTGAGTTAGGGGACAATCAGCCCCAGTATTTT,CAISELGDNQPQYF
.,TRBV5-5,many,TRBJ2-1,TGTGCCAGCAGCCCCCGATGGGGCCCCAACAATGAGCAGTTCTTC,CASSPRWGPNNEQFF
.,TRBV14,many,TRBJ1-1,TGTGCCAGCAGCCCCTATCAGGGGAACGCTGAAGCTTTCTTT,CASSPYQGNAEAFF
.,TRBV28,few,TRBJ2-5,TGTGCCAGCAGTTTTCAGGTCTTATCCCAAGAGACCCAGTACTTC,CASSFQVLSQETQYF
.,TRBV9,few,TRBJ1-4,TGTGCCAGCAGCGCCTGGAGCGGAACCGGGAGAGGGGACGAAAAACTGTTTTTT,CASSAWSGTGRGDEKLFF
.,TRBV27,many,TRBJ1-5,TGTGCCAGCAGAAAGTCACGCAATCAGCCCCAGCATTTT,CASRKSRNQPQHF
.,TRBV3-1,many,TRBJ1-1,TGTGCCAGCAGCCAAGGTAACACTGAAGCTTTCTTT,CASSQGNTEAFF
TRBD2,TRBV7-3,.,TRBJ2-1,TGTGCCAGCAGCTCTGGACTAGCTGATGAGCAGTTCTTC,CASSSGLADEQFF
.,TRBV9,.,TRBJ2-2,TGTGCCAGCAGCGTAGAAGGGGCCACCGGGGAGCTGTTTTTT,CASSVEGATGELFF
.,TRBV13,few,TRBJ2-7,TGTGCCAGCAGCCCCCAGGGACCTAACTCCTACGAGCAGTACTTC,CASSPQGPNSYEQYF
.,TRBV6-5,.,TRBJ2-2,TGTGCCAGCAGTTTTGGGCAGCTCACCGGGGAGCTGTTTTTT,CASSFGQLTGELFF
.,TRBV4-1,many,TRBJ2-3,TGCGCCAGCAGCCAAGGGGGACTCCATAGCACAGATACGCAGTATTTT,CASSQGGLHSTDTQYF
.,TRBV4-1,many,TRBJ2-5,TGCGCCAGCAGCCAAGTAGTTTTAGAGACCCAGTACTTC,CASSQVVLETQYF
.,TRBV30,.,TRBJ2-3,TGTGCCTGGAGTGTACGGGGGCGGGGAACAGATACGCAGTATTTT,CAWSVRGRGTDTQYF
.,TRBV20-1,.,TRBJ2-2,TGCAGTGCTAGACGGGGGTACACCGGGGAGCTGTTTTTT,CSARRGYTGELFF
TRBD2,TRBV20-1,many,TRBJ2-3,TGCAGTGCCACTAGCGGGGTCACAGATACGCAGTATTTT,CSATSGVTDTQYF
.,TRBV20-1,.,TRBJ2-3,TGCAGTGCTAGGTTCGGTCGACCGACAGATACGCAGTATTTT,CSARFGRPTDTQYF
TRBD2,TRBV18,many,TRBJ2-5,TGTGCCAGCTCACAAAATAGCGGGGGAAACCAAGAGACCCAGTACTTC,CASSQNSGGNQETQYF
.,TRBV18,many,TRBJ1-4,TGTGCCAGCTCACCAAATACAGGGAAAGGAAAACTGTTTTTT,CASSPNTGKGKLFF
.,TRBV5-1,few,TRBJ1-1,TGCGCCAGCAGCGTAGGGATGAACACTGAAGCTTTCTTT,CASSVGMNTEAFF
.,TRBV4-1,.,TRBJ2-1,TGCGCCAGCAGCCAAAGAAGGGACAATGAGCAGTTCTTC,CASSQRRDNEQFF
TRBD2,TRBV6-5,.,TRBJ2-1,TGTGCCAGCAGTTGGGAGCGGGGGAATGAGCAGTTCTTC,CASSWERGNEQFF
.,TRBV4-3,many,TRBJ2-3,TGCGCCAGCAGCCCGGGGGTAGAAGATACGCAGTATTTT,CASSPGVEDTQYF
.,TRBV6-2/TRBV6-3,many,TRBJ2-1,TGTGCCAGCAATCACAGGCTCAATGAGCAGTTCTTC,CASNHRLNEQFF
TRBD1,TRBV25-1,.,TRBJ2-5,TGTGCCAGCAGTTCTGGGACAGGGGACGGAGAGACCCAGTACTTC,CASSSGTGDGETQYF
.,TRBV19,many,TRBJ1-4,TGTGCCAGTACTTTACTGGGACGGGATAATGAAAAACTGTTTTTT,CASTLLGRDNEKLFF
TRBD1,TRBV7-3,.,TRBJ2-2,TGTGCCAGCAGCTATTACAGGGGGCAGAACACCGGGGAGCTGTTTTTT,CASSYYRGQNTGELFF
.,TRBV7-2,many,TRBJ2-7,TGTGCCAGCAGCCCCCGACAGATCTACGAGCAGTACTTC,CASSPRQIYEQYF
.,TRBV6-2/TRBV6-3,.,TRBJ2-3,TGTGCCAGCAGTTTTTCGTGGAGGGGAGGAACAGATACGCAGTATTTT,CASSFSWRGGTDTQYF
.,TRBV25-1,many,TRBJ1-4,TGTGCCAGCAGTGCTAAGGACAGACCGAATGAAAAACTGTTTTTT,CASSAKDRPNEKLFF
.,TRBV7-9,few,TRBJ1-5,TGTGCCAGCAGCTTAGCGGGGGCGGAAGGGAGTCAGCCCCAGCATTTT,CASSLAGAEGSQPQHF
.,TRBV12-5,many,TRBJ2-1,TGTGCTAGTGCCCACCCGGGGAATGAGCAGTTCTTC,CASAHPGNEQFF
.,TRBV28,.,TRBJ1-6,TGTGCCAGCAGTGCGGACCTTCGTGTACACTTT,CASSADLRVHF
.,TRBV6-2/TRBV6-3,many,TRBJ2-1,TGTGCCAGCAGTTCGCGGGAACACCTCGGGGACATCAATGAGCAGTTCTTC,CASSSREHLGDINEQFF